Presented here are 27 T cell receptor beta chains from one specimen sequenced in a study of blood T cell repertoires in COVID-19. Using immunoSEQ multiplex PCR, the repertoire was profiled, and TCRdb retains in-frame clones only, with some absent. The table shows roughly 230,000 clones, with about 85% occurring only once. Source material: peripheral blood. All receptors come from a man in his 70s with acute or convalescent COVID-19.

The chain links TRBV2 to TRBJ1-4, with D possibly being TRBD1 (6 bases). Between the trimmed V and J ends, which lost 1 base and 17 bases, there was a span of 17 bases. CDR1 is SNHLY and CDR2 is FYNNEI in the germline V gene. This CDR3 contains 13 residues. The chain's CDR3 is CASSEDLFQGTFF. The CDR3 coding sequence is TGTGCCAGCAGTGAAGATCTGTTTCAGGGGACCTTTTTT.

The chain uses TRBV7-2 and TRBJ1-2; tentatively, D is TRBD1 (6 bases). The CDR3 sequence is 14 residues long. The V end lost 0 bases, the J end lost 4 bases, and 9 bases lay between the germline ends. Per germline, CDR1 SGHTA and CDR2 FQGNSA. The CDR3 spells CASSLAQGSYGYTF. The CDR3 DNA reads as TGTGCCAGCAGCTTAGCGCAGGGGAGCTATGGCTACACCTTC.

The chain recombines TRBV19 with TRBJ1-2; no reliable D call. V shed 7 bases and J shed 2 bases, with 8 bases lying between them. The CDR3 totals 12 residues. Germline V gives CDR1 LNHDA, CDR2 SQIVND (reference sequence). This chain's CDR3 is CASTERNYGYTF. CDR3 nucleotides: TGTGCCAGTACTGAACGGAACTATGGCTACACCTTC.

Many counts were recorded for this clone. The V and J genes are TRBV28 and TRBJ2-7, with D perhaps TRBD2 (6 bases). Germline CDR1 reads MDHEN; CDR2 reads SYDVKM. V shed 5 bases and J shed 0 bases, with 11 bases lying between them. This CDR3 comprises 14 residues. CDR3 region: CASSQRTNSYEQYF. For the CDR3, the DNA is TGTGCCAGCAGTCAACGGACTAACTCCTACGAGCAGTACTTC.

The chain links TRBV5-4 to TRBJ2-3; 12 bases map to TRBD2. Germline CDR1 SGHNT, CDR2 YYREEE (reference sequence). The CDR3 is made up of 16 amino acids. The junction had 6 bases not matched to a gene; V was cut back by 2 bases and J by 5 bases. CDR3 in amino acids: CASSLTSGRTGDTQYF. CDR3 nucleotide sequence: TGTGCCAGCAGCTTAACTAGCGGGAGGACGGGAGATACGCAGTATTTT.

The chain has TRBV5-4 and TRBJ1-6, with D perhaps matching TRBD1 (6 bases). V was clipped by 1 base and J by 1 base, with 6 bases between them. The CDR3 length is 15 residues. The germline V gene has CDR1 SGHNT and CDR2 YYREEE (reference sequence). CDR3 bases: TGTGCCAGCAGCTTGCAGGGGTCCTATAATTCACCCCTCCACTTT. Translation gives CASSLQGSYNSPLHF. Supplemented by reference TRBV5-4 and TRBJ1-6, the full variable domain reads ETGVTQSPTHLIKTRGQQVTLRCSSQSGHNTVSWYQQALGQGPQFIFQYYREEENGRGNFPPRFSGLQFPNYSSELNVNALELDDSALYLCASSLQGSYNSPLHFGNGTRLTVT.

The chain has TRBV7-2 and TRBJ2-3; D perhaps matches TRBD2 (6 bases). The V end was cut by 3 bases, the J end by 0 bases, with 7 bases between. Germline lookup yields CDR1 SGHTA and CDR2 FQGNSA. The CDR3 has 14 amino acids. CDR3 in amino acids: CASSFGGSTDTQYF. In nucleotides, the CDR3 is TGTGCCAGCAGCTTTGGGGGGAGCACAGATACGCAGTATTTT.

The genes are TRBV30 and TRBJ1-4; D may be TRBD1 (5 bases). The V and J ends lost 0 bases and 8 bases respectively, with 13 bases between them. Germline V gene sequence: CDR1 GTSNPN, CDR2 SVGIG (reference sequence). This CDR3 has 14 residues. The CDR3 protein is CAWSVGGVREKLFF. CDR3 nucleotide sequence: TGTGCCTGGAGTGTGGGAGGGGTTCGAGAAAAACTGTTTTTT.

The gene calls are TRBV7-9 and TRBJ1-1; 9 positions match TRBD1. Trimming at V came to 5 bases and at J to 2 bases, leaving 6 bases not matched to a gene. The CDR3 has 15 residues. The germline V gene encodes CDR1 SEHNR and CDR2 FQNEAQ (reference sequence). CDR3 in amino acids: CASSKPTGGNTEAFF. CDR3 DNA sequence: TGTGCCAGCAGCAAACCTACAGGGGGCAACACTGAAGCTTTCTTT.

The chain joins TRBV9 to TRBJ1-1, with 9 positions matching TRBD1. The V gene's germline CDR1 is SGDLS and CDR2 YYNGEE. The V and J ends lost 2 bases and 12 bases, in that order; junction bases with no gene match: 23. The CDR3 covers 18 residues. The DNA for the CDR3 is TGTGCCAGCAGCGTGTCCTCCAGGACAGGGGTTGGGGCTTTGGAGACTTTCTTT. It yields the protein CASSVSSRTGVGALETFF.

V usage is TRBV18 and J usage is TRBJ1-3; 8 bases line up with TRBD1. In germline, CDR1 is KGHSH, CDR2 LQKENI. The CDR3 has 14 residues. J lost 6 bases, V lost 4 bases, and 5 bases had no gene match. The chain's CDR3 is CASSQGQGVNTIYF. CDR3 sequence (DNA): TGTGCCAGCTCACAAGGACAGGGTGTAAACACCATATATTTT.

This chain joins TRBV30 and TRBJ1-6; possible D gene TRBD1, 6 bases. The CDR3 is made up of 13 amino acids. Germline-derived CDR1 and CDR2 are GTSNPN and SVGIG (reference sequence). The V end was cut by 0 bases, the J end by 10 bases, with 10 bases between. The CDR3 region has the DNA TGTGCCTGGAGTGTACAGGGTAACTCACCCCTCCACTTT. This encodes CAWSVQGNSPLHF. The complete variable domain, with remaining parts taken from reference TRBV30 and TRBJ1-6, reads SQTIHQWPATLVQPVGSPLSLECTVEGTSNPNLYWYRQAAGRGLQLLFYSVGIGQISSEVPQNLSASRPQDRQFILSSKKLLLSDSGFYLCAWSVQGNSPLHFGNGTRLTVT.

This chain uses TRBV9 with TRBJ1-1, with D possibly TRBD1 on 6 matching bases. In germline, CDR1 is SGDLS, CDR2 YYNGEE. The CDR3 contains 15 residues. Trimming shortened V by 3 bases and J by 0 bases, and 12 bases separated the two germline ends. DNA for the CDR3: TGTGCCAGCAGCGGGACAGAGGCTATGAACACTGAAGCTTTCTTT. This translates into CASSGTEAMNTEAFF.

The CDR3 is CASSFTGVNTEAFF. The CDR3 DNA reads TGTGCCAGCAGCTTCACGGGGGTGAACACTGAAGCTTTCTTT. V gene TRBV27 combines with J gene TRBJ1-1, with D perhaps matching TRBD1 (5 bases). V lost 6 bases, J lost 0 bases, and 11 bases lay in between. Germline values: CDR1 MNHEY, CDR2 SMNVEV (reference sequence). The CDR3 runs to 14 residues.

J is TRBJ1-4 and V is TRBV19, with TRBD1 identical over 7 bases. The germline CDR1 and CDR2 sequences are LNHDA and SQIVND (reference sequence). J was trimmed by 2 bases and V by 9 bases; bases with no gene match: 6. The CDR3 spans 14 residues. The CDR3 sequence is CASNPDRTNEKLFF. The CDR3, as DNA: TGTGCCAGCAATCCGGACAGGACTAATGAAAAACTGTTTTTT.

The genes are TRBV5-4 and TRBJ1-2, with a possible D match to TRBD1 (6 bases). Trimming removed 0 bases from V and 2 bases from J, with 8 bases in between. Germline loops: CDR1 SGHNT, CDR2 YYREEE (reference sequence). CDR3 length equals 14 residues. DNA of the CDR3: TGTGCCAGCAGCTTGGGACAGGAGAACTATGGCTACACCTTC. Translated, it gives CASSLGQENYGYTF.

The chain employs TRBV19 and TRBJ1-2, with D maybe TRBD1 (5 bases). CDR3 size: 17 residues. Germline CDR1 LNHDA, CDR2 SQIVND (reference sequence). V lost 3 bases and J 4 bases, leaving 21 bases between the germline ends. The chain's CDR3 is CASSIPSNRLLSYGYTF. The CDR3 nucleotides are TGTGCCAGTAGTATCCCCTCGAACAGGTTACTTTCCTATGGCTACACCTTC.

This chain uses TRBV19 with TRBJ2-7; D call uncertain. This CDR3 contains 15 residues. Per the germline V gene, CDR1 is LNHDA and CDR2 is SQIVND (reference sequence). V lost 5 bases and J lost 0, with 14 bases in between. The chain's CDR3 is CASSSWRGGSYEQYF. In DNA form, the CDR3 reads TGTGCCAGTAGTTCGTGGAGAGGTGGCTCCTACGAGCAGTACTTC.

The chain carries TRBV5-1 and TRBJ1-3; 7 nucleotides align to TRBD1. The CDR3 has 15 residues. With V trimmed by 5 bases and J by 1 base, 6 bases remained unmatched. Germline-derived CDR1 and CDR2 are SGHRS and YFSETQ. The CDR3 loop is CASRSTGVSGNTIYF. DNA of the CDR3: TGCGCCAGCAGGAGTACAGGGGTATCTGGAAACACCATATATTTT.

The chain has TRBV11-2 and TRBJ2-7, with a possible D match to TRBD2 (6 bases). CDR1 and CDR2 from the germline V gene are SGHAT and FQNNGV. CDR3 length equals 15 residues. Trimming shortened V by 2 bases and J by 4 bases, and 15 bases separated the two germline ends. The CDR3 sequence: CASSLSLGGAYEQYF. As DNA, the CDR3 is TGTGCCAGCAGCTTATCATTGGGGGGAGCTTACGAGCAGTACTTC. The full variable domain, in which reference TRBV11-2 and TRBJ2-7 provide the parts outside the CDR3, is EAGVAQSPRYKIIEKRQSVAFWCNPISGHATLYWYQQILGQGPKLLIQFQNNGVVDDSQLPKDRFSAERLKGVDSTLKIQPAKLEDSAVYLCASSLSLGGAYEQYFGPGTRLTVT.

The chain links TRBV5-4 to TRBJ2-7; D call uncertain. There are 15 residues in the CDR3. Trimming removed 1 base from V and 2 bases from J, with 13 bases in between. Germline CDR1 SGHNT, CDR2 YYREEE (reference sequence). The CDR3 is CASSLWPVIPYEQYF. DNA of the CDR3: TGTGCCAGCAGCTTGTGGCCAGTGATACCCTACGAGCAGTACTTC.

This chain joins TRBV10-1 and TRBJ2-5; 8 nucleotides match TRBD2. The V and J ends lost 9 bases and 2 bases, in that order; junction bases with no gene match: 14. The CDR3 consists of 16 residues. Germline V lookup: CDR1 WNHNN, CDR2 SYGVQD (reference sequence). The CDR3 nucleotides are TGCGCCAGTCCCTGGGGAAGGAAGCGGGAGCAAGAGACCCAGTACTTC. As protein: CASPWGRKREQETQYF.

The V gene is TRBV2, the J gene TRBJ2-7; TRBD1 is a possible D gene (6 bases). The germline gives CDR1 SNHLY, CDR2 FYNNEI. V lost 6 bases, J lost 3 bases, and 9 bases lay in between. The CDR3 has 12 amino acids. The DNA of the CDR3 is TGTGCCAGCAGGGGCAGGGGCTACGAGCAGTACTTC. The encoded protein is CASRGRGYEQYF.

This chain connects TRBV4-3 to TRBJ2-1, with 11 bases lining up with TRBD2. Trimming took 3 bases from V and 2 from J; bases not matched to a gene: 6. CDR1 is LGHNA and CDR2 is YSLEER in the germline V gene. The CDR3 extends over 17 amino acids. The CDR3 DNA follows: TGCGCCAGCAGCCAGGATACTAGCGGGAGACCCTACAATGAGCAGTTCTTC. As protein: CASSQDTSGRPYNEQFF.

The rearrangement uses TRBV5-5 and TRBJ1-1; D is undetermined. Trimming pared 0 bases from V and 5 bases from J, leaving 11 bases between. Germline CDR1 SGHKS, CDR2 YYEKEE (reference sequence). This CDR3 has 14 amino acids. The CDR3 protein is CASSLDGIGTEAFF. CDR3 bases: TGTGCCAGCAGCTTGGACGGGATAGGGACTGAAGCTTTCTTT.

J is TRBJ1-5 and V is TRBV18; no reliable D call. The CDR3 runs 14 residues. Trimming took off 4 bases at V and 2 bases at J, with 9 bases between the two ends. Germline assignment: CDR1 KGHSH and CDR2 LQKENI. This chain's CDR3 is CASSLGDGNQPQHF. In nucleotides, the CDR3 is TGTGCCAGCTCACTGGGAGACGGCAATCAGCCCCAGCATTTT. Full variable domain (remainder filled in from reference TRBV18 and TRBJ1-5): NAGVMQNPRHLVRRRGQEARLRCSPMKGHSHVYWYRQLPEEGLKFMVYLQKENIIDESGMPKERFSAEFPKEGPSILRIQQVVRGDSAAYFCASSLGDGNQPQHFGDGTRLSIL.

The V call is TRBV5-1, the J call TRBJ1-4; 8 bases fit TRBD1. Germline V gives CDR1 SGHRS, CDR2 YFSETQ. V lost 0 bases to trimming and J lost 7 bases; unmatched junction nucleotides: 5. The CDR3 covers 15 residues. The CDR3 sequence is CASSLATGGSEKLFF. The DNA of the CDR3 is TGCGCCAGCAGCTTGGCCACAGGGGGAAGTGAAAAACTGTTTTTT.